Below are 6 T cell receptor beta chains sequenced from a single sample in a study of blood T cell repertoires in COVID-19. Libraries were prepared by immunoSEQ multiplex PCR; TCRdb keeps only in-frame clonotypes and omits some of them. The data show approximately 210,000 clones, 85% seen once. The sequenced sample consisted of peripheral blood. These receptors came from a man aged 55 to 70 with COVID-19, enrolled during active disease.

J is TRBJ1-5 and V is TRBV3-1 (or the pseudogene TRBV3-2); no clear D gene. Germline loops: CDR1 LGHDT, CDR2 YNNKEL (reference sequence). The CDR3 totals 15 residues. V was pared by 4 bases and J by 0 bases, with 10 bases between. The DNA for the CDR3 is TGTGCCAGCAGCCCGTCGGCGGGTAGCAATCAGCCCCAGCATTTT. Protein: CASSPSAGSNQPQHF.

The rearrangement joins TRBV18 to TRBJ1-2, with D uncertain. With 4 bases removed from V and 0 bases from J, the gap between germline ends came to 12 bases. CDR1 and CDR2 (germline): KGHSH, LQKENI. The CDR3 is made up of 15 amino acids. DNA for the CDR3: TGTGCCAGCTCACGAACCCAGGTTACTAACTATGGCTACACCTTC. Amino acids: CASSRTQVTNYGYTF.

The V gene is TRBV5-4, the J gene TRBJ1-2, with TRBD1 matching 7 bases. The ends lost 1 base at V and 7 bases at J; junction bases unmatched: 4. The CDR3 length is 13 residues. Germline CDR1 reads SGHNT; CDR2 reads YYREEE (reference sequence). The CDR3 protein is CASSLTGAGGYTF. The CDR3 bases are TGTGCCAGCAGCTTGACAGGGGCCGGTGGCTACACCTTC.

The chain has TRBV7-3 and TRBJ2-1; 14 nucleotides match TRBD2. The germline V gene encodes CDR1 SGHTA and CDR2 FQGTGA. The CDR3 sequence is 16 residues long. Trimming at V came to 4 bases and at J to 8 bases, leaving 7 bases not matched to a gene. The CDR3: CASSSGLAGALDEQFF. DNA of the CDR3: TGTGCCAGCAGCTCGGGACTAGCGGGAGCCCTGGATGAGCAGTTCTTC.

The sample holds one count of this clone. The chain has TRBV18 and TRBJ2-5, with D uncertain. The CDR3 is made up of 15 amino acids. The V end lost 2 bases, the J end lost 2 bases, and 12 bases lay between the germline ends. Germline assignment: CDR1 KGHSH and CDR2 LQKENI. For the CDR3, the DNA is TGTGCCAGCTCACCAAACTCTCCAGGACAAGAGACCCAGTACTTC. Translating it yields CASSPNSPGQETQYF.

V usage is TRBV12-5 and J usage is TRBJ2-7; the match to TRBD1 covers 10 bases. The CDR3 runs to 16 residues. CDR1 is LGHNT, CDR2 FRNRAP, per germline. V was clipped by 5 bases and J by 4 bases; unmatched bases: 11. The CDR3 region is CASGNTAGTGVYEQYF. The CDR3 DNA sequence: TGTGCTAGTGGTAATACTGCCGGGACAGGGGTGTACGAGCAGTACTTC.